Sequencing of this T cell receptor (beta chain) was carried out in a study of cytomegalovirus exposure and HLA in healthy donors. Points from the study as a whole: It was reportedly the case that the classifier diagnosed cytomegalovirus status with high specificity and sensitivity. Whilst most TCR sequences proved rare, a subset of public TCRs occurred across many donors. CMV antigen specificity of three CMV-associated chains was confirmed in vitro.

With regard to this clone: Its antigen is not known.

Clones were sequenced by immunoSEQ multiplex PCR, and TCRdb holds only the in-frame ones, with some missing. The sample records about 300,000 clones, 85% to 90% being singletons. V was pared by 6 bases and J by 3 bases, with 8 bases between. The CDR3 consists of 12 residues. Germline CDR1 and CDR2: MDHEN and SYDVKM. The chain employs TRBV28 and TRBJ1-2; D not certain. The receptor was isolated from a woman between 18 and 30 years old in good health and CMV-seronegative. The sequenced material came from PBMCs. DNA for the CDR3: TGTGCCAGCAGGATCGGGGACTATGGCTACACCTTC. Encoded protein: CASRIGDYGYTF.